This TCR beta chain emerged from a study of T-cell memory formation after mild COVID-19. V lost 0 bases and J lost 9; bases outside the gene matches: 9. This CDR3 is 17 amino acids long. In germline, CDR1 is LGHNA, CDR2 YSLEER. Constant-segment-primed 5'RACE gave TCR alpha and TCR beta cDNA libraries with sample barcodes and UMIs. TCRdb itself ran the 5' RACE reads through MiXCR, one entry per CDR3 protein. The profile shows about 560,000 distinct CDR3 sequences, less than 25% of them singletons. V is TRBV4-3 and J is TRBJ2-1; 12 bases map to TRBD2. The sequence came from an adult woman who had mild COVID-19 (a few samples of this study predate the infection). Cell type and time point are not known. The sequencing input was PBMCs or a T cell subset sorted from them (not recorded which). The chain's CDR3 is CASSQEPGLAGRGEQFF. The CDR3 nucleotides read TGCGCCAGCAGCCAAGAGCCGGGACTAGCGGGCAGGGGTGAGCAGTTCTTC.